The 16 T cell receptor beta chains in this list originate from one sample, sequenced in a study of OX40 agonist ivuxolimab in advanced cancers. Some clones are missing from TCRdb's copy, which holds only in-frame ones; the method was immunoSEQ multiplex PCR. The data contain about 68,000 clones, about 89% of them singletons. The sample in question was CD4+ or CD8+ T cells sorted from blood, obtained in a trial of the OX40 agonist ivuxolimab. These receptor sequences come from an adult with an advanced solid tumor such as melanoma, head and neck, liver or kidney cancer.

CDR3 sequence: CASRKETRELFF. The CDR3 coding sequence is TGTGCCAGCAGGAAAGAAACCCGGGAGCTGTTTTTT. The rearrangement joins TRBV6-1 to TRBJ2-2; D gene ambiguous. Trimming pared 6 bases from V and 9 bases from J, leaving 11 bases between. The germline V gene encodes CDR1 MNHNS and CDR2 SASEGT. CDR3 length equals 12 residues.

This chain uses TRBV6-5 with TRBJ2-7; 10 bases are a match to TRBD1. CDR1 and CDR2 (germline): MNHEY, SVGAGI. The CDR3 spans 14 residues. V gave up 5 bases and J gave up 6 bases; unmatched junction bases: 7. The CDR3 here is CASSPGTGVFEQYF. CDR3 DNA: TGTGCCAGCAGTCCCGGGACAGGGGTTTTCGAGCAGTACTTC.

This chain joins TRBV19 and TRBJ1-5, with D hard to call. The CDR3 loop spans 15 amino acids. The V gene's germline CDR1 is LNHDA and CDR2 SQIVND (reference sequence). The ends were cut back, 3 bases at V and 5 bases at J, with 14 bases in the middle. In DNA, the CDR3 is TGTGCCAGTAGTATCACATTTAACGGTCATCAGCCCCAGCATTTT. Protein: CASSITFNGHQPQHF.

The chain carries TRBV6-4 and TRBJ1-2; the D is unclear. CDR1 is MRHNA, CDR2 SNTAGT, per germline. CDR3 length: 12 amino acids. Trimming took 3 bases from V and 5 from J, leaving 7 bases between them. The CDR3 reads CASSDGSYGYTF. CDR3 bases: TGTGCCAGCAGTGATGGGAGTTATGGCTACACCTTC.

The rearrangement uses TRBV7-9 and TRBJ1-2; no clear D. The V gene's germline CDR1 is SEHNR and CDR2 FQNEAQ (reference sequence). The CDR3 runs 13 residues. Trimming shortened V by 2 bases and J by 1 base, and 5 bases separated the two germline ends. This CDR3 reads CASSLSSNYGYTF. DNA for the CDR3: TGTGCCAGCAGCTTATCCAGTAACTATGGCTACACCTTC.

This clone was observed a few times. This chain joins TRBV4-2 and TRBJ1-6, with 9 bases identical to TRBD1. The trim removed 4 bases at V and 7 bases at J, leaving 2 bases unmatched. The CDR3 is 14 residues long. From germline, CDR1 is LGHNA and CDR2 YNFKEQ. The CDR3 loop is CASSPGTGNSPLHF. CDR3 bases: TGTGCCAGCAGCCCCGGGACAGGGAATTCACCCCTCCACTTT.

The chain joins TRBV19 to TRBJ1-6; no firm D call. Germline CDR1 reads LNHDA; CDR2 reads SQIVND (reference sequence). V was trimmed by 3 bases and J by 10 bases, leaving 13 bases between them. This CDR3 has 14 residues. CDR3 region: CASSIQAGGSPLHF. CDR3 DNA sequence: TGTGCCAGTAGTATTCAGGCAGGTGGATCACCCCTCCACTTT.

V usage is TRBV13 and J usage is TRBJ2-1; D uncertain. From germline, CDR1 is PRHDT and CDR2 FYEKMQ (reference sequence). With 0 bases removed from V and 3 bases from J, the gap between germline ends came to 12 bases. This CDR3 contains 16 residues. As DNA, the CDR3 is TGTGCCAGCAGCTTAGGCCGAATCCAGCGCTACAATGAGCAGTTCTTC. Encoded protein: CASSLGRIQRYNEQFF. Variable domain in full (rest from reference TRBV13 and TRBJ2-1): AAGVIQSPRHLIKEKRETATLKCYPIPRHDTVYWYQQGPGQDPQFLISFYEKMQSDKGSIPDRFSAQQFSDYHSELNMSSLELGDSALYFCASSLGRIQRYNEQFFGPGTRLTVL.

A single count supports this clone. The DNA of the CDR3 is TGTGCCATCAGAGGGACAGGCGATCGCTACGAGCAGTACTTC. It specifies CAIRGTGDRYEQYF. This chain links TRBV10-3 with TRBJ2-7; 8 bases line up with TRBD1. Trimming cost V 6 bases and J 3 bases; bases outside gene matches: 7. The CDR3 extends over 14 amino acids. Germline CDR1 reads ENHRY; CDR2 reads SYGVKD.

The chain uses TRBV18 and TRBJ2-5; 11 nucleotides line up with TRBD1. V shed 3 bases and J 4 bases; nucleotides not matched to a gene: 4. This CDR3 has 15 residues. Germline assignment: CDR1 KGHSH and CDR2 LQKENI. CDR3 coding DNA: TGTGCCAGCTCACCGGGACAGGGGGTAGGAGAGACCCAGTACTTC. It yields the protein CASSPGQGVGETQYF.

The V call is TRBV7-2, the J call TRBJ2-1; D is undetermined. Germline V CDR1 and CDR2: SGHTA, FQGNSA. V dropped 5 bases and J dropped 3 bases, with 14 bases sitting between them. This CDR3 contains 15 residues. CDR3 protein: CASSPTGPRYNEQFF. The CDR3, as DNA: TGTGCCAGCAGCCCTACTGGCCCGCGCTACAATGAGCAGTTCTTC.

V is TRBV6-6 and J is TRBJ2-2; D might be TRBD2 (6 bases). V shed 6 bases and J shed 0 bases, with 11 bases lying between them. CDR3 length: 15 residues. From germline, CDR1 is MNHNY and CDR2 SVGAGI (reference sequence). The CDR3 DNA reads as TGTGCCAGCAGCCGATTAGCGGCGAACACCGGGGAGCTGTTTTTT. It encodes CASSRLAANTGELFF.

This clone was seen only a few times. The chain employs TRBV5-6 and TRBJ1-2; D not resolved. CDR1 and CDR2 from the germline V gene are SGHDT and YYEEEE. V gave up 7 bases and J gave up 7 bases, with 14 bases separating them. The CDR3 extends over 12 amino acids. CDR3: CASQTEWSGYTF. CDR3 in DNA: TGTGCCAGCCAGACCGAGTGGAGTGGCTACACCTTC.

The chain is built from TRBV4-2 and TRBJ1-2; D gene uncertain. This CDR3 comprises 15 residues. Per the germline V gene, CDR1 is LGHNA and CDR2 is YNFKEQ. Between the trimmed V and J ends, which lost 0 bases and 0 bases, there was a span of 8 bases. CDR3 nucleotide sequence: TGTGCCAGCAGCCAAGATTCCGGGTCTAACTATGGCTACACCTTC. Its translation is CASSQDSGSNYGYTF.

V and J are TRBV2 and TRBJ2-5; D is ambiguous. The V end lost 6 bases, the J end lost 5 bases, and 10 bases lay between the germline ends. The CDR3 spans 12 residues. Germline assignment: CDR1 SNHLY and CDR2 FYNNEI. CDR3 in amino acids: CASRVTWETQYF. The CDR3 DNA is TGTGCCAGCAGAGTAACCTGGGAGACCCAGTACTTC.

CDR3 coding DNA: TGTGCCAGTAGTCCTCACAGGAACGAGGGGATAAGGGATATGGTCCTGACTTTC. Amino acid sequence: CASSPHRNEGIRDMVLTF. The chain couples TRBV19 to TRBJ2-6; D possibly matches TRBD1 or TRBD2 (5 bases each). This CDR3 contains 18 residues. The germline V gene has CDR1 LNHDA and CDR2 SQIVND (reference sequence). Trimming removed 5 bases at V and 13 bases at J, with 30 bases between.